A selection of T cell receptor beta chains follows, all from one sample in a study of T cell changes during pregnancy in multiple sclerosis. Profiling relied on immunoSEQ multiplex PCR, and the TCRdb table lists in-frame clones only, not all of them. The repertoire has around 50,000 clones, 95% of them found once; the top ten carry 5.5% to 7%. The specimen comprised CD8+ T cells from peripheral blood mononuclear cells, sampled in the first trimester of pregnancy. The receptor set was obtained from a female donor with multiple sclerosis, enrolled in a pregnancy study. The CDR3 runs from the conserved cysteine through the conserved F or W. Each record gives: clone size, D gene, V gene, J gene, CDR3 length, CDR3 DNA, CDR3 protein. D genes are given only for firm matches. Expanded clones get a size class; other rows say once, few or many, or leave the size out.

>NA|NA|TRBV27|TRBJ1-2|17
TGTGCCAGCAGTTTATCGGCAGGGGCAGGGGAAAACTATGGCTACACCTTC
CASSLSAGAGENYGYTF
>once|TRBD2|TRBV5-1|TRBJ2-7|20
TGCGCCAGCAGACTAGCGGTACCGATATCAACTTATTCTCCTGGCTACGAGCAGTACTTC
CASRLAVPISTYSPGYEQYF
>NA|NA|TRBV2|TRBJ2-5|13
TGTGCCAGCATACGTGAGCGAAGGGAGACCCAGTACTTC
CASIRERRETQYF
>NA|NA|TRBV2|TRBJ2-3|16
TGTGCCAGCAGTGAAGCGGGCGGGGGCGGCGCAGATACGCAGTATTTT
CASSEAGGGGADTQYF
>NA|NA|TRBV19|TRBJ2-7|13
TGTGCCAGTAGTAACCTGGACAGCTACGAGCAGTACTTC
CASSNLDSYEQYF
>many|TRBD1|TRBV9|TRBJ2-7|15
TGTGCCAGCAGCGTAGAGGGACAGGGGGACGACGAGCAGTACTTC
CASSVEGQGDDEQYF
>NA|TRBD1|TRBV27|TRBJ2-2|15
TGTGCCAGCAGTCCAGGGGGCGACGGCACCGGGGAGCTGTTTTTT
CASSPGGDGTGELFF
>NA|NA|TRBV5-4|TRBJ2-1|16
TGTGCCAGCAGCTTCTATGGGGCGGGACCCTACAATGAGCAGTTCTTC
CASSFYGAGPYNEQFF
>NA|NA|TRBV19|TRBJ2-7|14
TGTGCCAGTAGTATAGCAGGGGCCACCTACGAGCAGTACTTC
CASSIAGATYEQYF
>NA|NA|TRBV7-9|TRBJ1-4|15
TGTGCCAGCAGCCGAAGGGAGGTTAATAATGAAAAACTGTTTTTT
CASSRREVNNEKLFF
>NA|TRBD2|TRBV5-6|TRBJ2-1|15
TGTGCCAGCAGCTTCGGGACTAGCGGCCTCAATGAGCAGTTCTTC
CASSFGTSGLNEQFF
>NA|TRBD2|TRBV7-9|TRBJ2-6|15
TGTGCCAGCAGCTTTGGCGGGGGTGGGGCCAACGTCCTGACTTTC
CASSFGGGGANVLTF
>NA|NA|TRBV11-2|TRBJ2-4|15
TGTGCCAGCAGCTTAGATACTACGGCCAAAAACATTCAGTACTTC
CASSLDTTAKNIQYF
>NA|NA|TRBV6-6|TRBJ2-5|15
TGTGCCAGCAGTATTTTACTGGGCGCTGGTGAGACCCAGTACTTC
CASSILLGAGETQYF
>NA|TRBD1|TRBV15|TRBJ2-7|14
TGTGCCACCAGCAGCACAGGGGCGGCCTACGAGCAGTACTTC
CATSSTGAAYEQYF
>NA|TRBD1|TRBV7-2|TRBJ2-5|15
TGTGCCAGCAGCCCACGGACAGGGCGAAAAGAGACCCAGTACTTC
CASSPRTGRKETQYF
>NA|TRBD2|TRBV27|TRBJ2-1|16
TGTGCCAGCAGGGGCGACCGGGAGGGCCCGCTCGGTGAGCAGTTCTTC
CASRGDREGPLGEQFF
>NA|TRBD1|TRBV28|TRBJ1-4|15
TGTGCCAGCAGGAGACAGGGGGCAACTAATGAAAAACTGTTTTTT
CASRRQGATNEKLFF
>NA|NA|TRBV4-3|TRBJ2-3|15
TGCGCCAGCAGCCAAGACCCAACTAGCACAGATACGCAGTATTTT
CASSQDPTSTDTQYF
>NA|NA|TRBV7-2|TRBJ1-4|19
TGTGCCAGCAGCCCAGACGTGGGTGGGTCGGGAGCAACTAATGAAAAACTGTTTTTT
CASSPDVGGSGATNEKLFF
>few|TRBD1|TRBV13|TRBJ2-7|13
TGTGCCAGCAGCGGATCACAGGGGAAAGAGCAGTACTTC
CASSGSQGKEQYF
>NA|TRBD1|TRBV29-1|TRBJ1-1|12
TGCAGCGTTGGGACAGGGAACACTGAAGCTTTCTTT
CSVGTGNTEAFF
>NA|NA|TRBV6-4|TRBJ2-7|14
TGTGCCAGCAGTGAATTGGGCAGATCCTACGAGCAGTACTTC
CASSELGRSYEQYF
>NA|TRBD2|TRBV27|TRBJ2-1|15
TGTGCCAGCAGTTTAACCAGCGGGGGTCGAAATGAGCAGTTCTTC
CASSLTSGGRNEQFF
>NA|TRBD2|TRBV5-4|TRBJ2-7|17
TGTGCCAGCAGCTTGGCTTTAGGGCTAGCGGGAAGCTACGAGCAGTACTTC
CASSLALGLAGSYEQYF
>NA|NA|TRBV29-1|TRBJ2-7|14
TGCAGCGTTTGGGCAGGGGGGACCTCCTACGAGCAGTACTTC
CSVWAGGTSYEQYF
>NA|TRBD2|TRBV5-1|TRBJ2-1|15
TGCGCCAGCAGCTTGGAAGCGGGAGGCAACAATGAGCAGTTCTTC
CASSLEAGGNNEQFF
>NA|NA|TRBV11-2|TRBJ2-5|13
TGTGCCAGCAGCTTAGGAGGGAAAGAGACCCAGTACTTC
CASSLGGKETQYF
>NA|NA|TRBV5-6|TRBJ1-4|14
TGTGCCAGCAGCTCGATGCGGCGTTATGAAAAACTGTTTTTT
CASSSMRRYEKLFF
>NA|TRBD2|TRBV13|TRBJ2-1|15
TGTGCCAGCAGCCCGAGCGGGGGTACCTACAATGAGCAGTTCTTC
CASSPSGGTYNEQFF